This T cell receptor (beta chain) was identified during a study of CD8 T cells in Susac syndrome (dated by TCRdb to the late 2010s). About the study as a whole: Whether CD8+ T cell activation and differentiation in Susac syndrome was antigen driven was tested using repertoire sequencing. The clonality of the CD8+ T cell repertoire was compared across over 9 healthy donors, about 14 Susac syndrome patients and under 18 multiple sclerosis patients. General conclusions and limits of the study: The study acknowledged that relatively few individuals were included in the TCR sequencing and HLA analysis.

RNA was extracted using the RNeasy kit, and roughly 0.5 to 1 ug of the RNA was reverse transcribed with random hexamers. The immunoSEQ multiplex PCR assay, which covers 54 Vbeta and 13 Jbeta segments, was used to amplify TCR beta CDR3 regions. PCR amplification bias was corrected using a synthetic template baseline for primer optimization and computational correction. As for the original processing: Reads were annotated to V, D and J genes according to IMGT and were analyzed with immunoSEQ Analyzer, with only productive sequences retained. Clonality was computed as one minus Shannon entropy normalized by log2 of the number of productive unique sequences. Public and private clones were assessed among the 100 most prevalent clones of each patient and control. Clones were defined as Susac-specific when absent from the healthy and MS cohorts, from some 1,100 published viral clones and from other ImmuneACCESS disease sequences. TCRdb's own reprocessing of the public reads used fastp at Q25 and MiXCR and kept productive beta chains. Identical CDR3 protein sequences are pooled into one entry, listed with their most common genes and DNA. TCRdb's processing, not the authors' own work, is the source of the V and J calls. Counted in this sample were 250,000 to 300,000 distinct CDR3 sequences; about 85% of them appeared once. The ten biggest clones cover approximately 0.11% of the sample.

Cut back by 4 bases and 0 bases, the V and J ends lie 18 bases apart. The CDR3, from cysteine to phenylalanine, totals 18 residues. Just CDR3 DNA is preserved here, 54 bases in frame from base 1. Peripheral blood CD8+ and CD4+ T cells from healthy donors, Susac syndrome patients and multiple sclerosis patients were profiled using high-throughput TCR beta sequencing. Multiple sclerosis controls were treatment-naive patients with stable or active relapsing-remitting disease fulfilling revised McDonald criteria. CD8+ TEMRA cells were enriched by FACS, while bulk CD8+ and CD4+ T cells were purified by magnetic negative isolation. Blood was collected in EDTA tubes and processed within 24 hours, with PBMCs isolated through density gradient centrifugation. PBMCs intended for TCR sequencing were cryopreserved in liquid nitrogen and thawed later in a water bath at 37 degrees C. The sorted or isolated CD4+, CD8+ and CD8+ TEMRA cells reached a purity of at least 90%.

As for this clonotype: The clone's antigen remains unknown. No qualities accompany the bases; no much larger clone lies one base away.

The rearrangement combines TRBV12-3 or TRBV12-4 with TRBJ2-2; the D gene is perhaps TRBD2, on 6 matching bases. The sample comprised CD8+ T cells from PBMCs. The origin of this receptor is a human donor with multiple sclerosis. The DNA sequence is as follows: TGTGCCAGCAGTTCGTCTAGCGAGGGCTCCGCGAACACCGGGGAGCTGTTTTTT. The encoded protein is CASSSSSEGSANTGELFF.